This paragraph reports one T cell receptor beta chain. The sample is drawn from a study of T cell changes during pregnancy in multiple sclerosis. Germline CDR1 is MNHEY and CDR2 is SMNVEV (reference sequence). The CDR3 runs 15 residues. V was cut by 5 bases and J by 4 bases, with 18 bases left in between. Clones were sequenced by immunoSEQ multiplex PCR, and TCRdb holds only the in-frame ones, with some missing. In the table there are 15,000 or so clones, 86% of which are singletons. The clonotype originates from a female donor with multiple sclerosis, enrolled in a pregnancy study. The chain carries TRBV27 and TRBJ2-7, with a possible D match to TRBD1 (6 bases). Sequencing used CD8+ T cells from peripheral blood mononuclear cells, obtained in the first trimester of pregnancy. In DNA, the CDR3 is TGTGCCAGCAGTCTCAAACCACGGACAGTTTACGAGCAGTACTTC. It translates to CASSLKPRTVYEQYF.